This T cell receptor (beta chain) appears in the sequencing data of a study of cytomegalovirus exposure and HLA in healthy donors. Study context: Roughly four fifths of more than 300 genotyped donors fell in the Caucasian-associated ancestry cluster. Study observations and caveats: From TCR beta sequences, most subjects' HLA-A and HLA-B alleles were reportedly predicted accurately. More clonal expansion characterized HLA-associated TCR beta chains than equally common others in a later analysis. Donor immune exposure was known only as CMV serostatus.

With 60 Vbeta and 13 Jbeta primers, the PCR was carried out. TCRdb keeps only in-frame clones here, not all; method: immunoSEQ multiplex PCR. The sample totals about 160,000 clones; its top ten clones hold 1% to 1.5%. As to this clone: Its specificity is unknown.

CDR3 size: 15 residues. Germline V gene sequence: CDR1 SNHLY, CDR2 FYNNEI. V dropped 6 bases and J dropped 0; count of bases not matched to a gene: 4. Sequencing was done on a sample of PBMCs. The gene calls are TRBV2 and TRBJ1-2; 10 positions match TRBD1. The receptor's source is an older woman in good health and CMV-seronegative. The CDR3 protein is CASRMDRGSNYGYTF. CDR3 coding DNA: TGTGCCAGCAGGATGGACAGGGGGTCTAACTATGGCTACACCTTC. The variable domain in full, with the rest retrieved from reference TRBV2 and TRBJ1-2, is EPEVTQTPSHQVTQMGQEVILRCVPISNHLYFYWYRQILGQKVEFLVSFYNNEISEKSEIFDDQFSVERPDGSNFTLKIRSTKLEDSAMYFCASRMDRGSNYGYTFGSGTRLTVV.